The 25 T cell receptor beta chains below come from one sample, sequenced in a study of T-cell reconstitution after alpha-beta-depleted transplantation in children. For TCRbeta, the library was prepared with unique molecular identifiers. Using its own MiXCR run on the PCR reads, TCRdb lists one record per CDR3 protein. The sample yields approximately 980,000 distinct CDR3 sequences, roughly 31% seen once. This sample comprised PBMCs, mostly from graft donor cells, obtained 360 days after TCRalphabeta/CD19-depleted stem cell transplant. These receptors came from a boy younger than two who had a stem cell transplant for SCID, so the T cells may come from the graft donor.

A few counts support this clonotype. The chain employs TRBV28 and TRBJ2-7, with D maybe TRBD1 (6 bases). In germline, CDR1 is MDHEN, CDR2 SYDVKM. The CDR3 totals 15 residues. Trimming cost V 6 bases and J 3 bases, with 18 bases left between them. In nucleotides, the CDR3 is TGTGCCAGCAGCGGGACCTCGAGGGGGTTCTACGAGCAGTACTTC. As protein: CASSGTSRGFYEQYF.

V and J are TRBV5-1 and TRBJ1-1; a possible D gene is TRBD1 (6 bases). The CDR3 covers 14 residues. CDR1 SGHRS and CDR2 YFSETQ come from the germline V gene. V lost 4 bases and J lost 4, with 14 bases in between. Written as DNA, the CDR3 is TGCGCCAGCAGCGTGGACAGTGGGGGCACTGAAGCTTTCTTT. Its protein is CASSVDSGGTEAFF.

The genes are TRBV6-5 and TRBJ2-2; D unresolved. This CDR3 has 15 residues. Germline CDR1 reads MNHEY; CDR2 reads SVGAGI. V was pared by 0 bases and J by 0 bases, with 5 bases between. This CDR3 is CASSYSYPNTGELFF. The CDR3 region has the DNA TGTGCCAGCAGTTACTCTTACCCGAACACCGGGGAGCTGTTTTTT.

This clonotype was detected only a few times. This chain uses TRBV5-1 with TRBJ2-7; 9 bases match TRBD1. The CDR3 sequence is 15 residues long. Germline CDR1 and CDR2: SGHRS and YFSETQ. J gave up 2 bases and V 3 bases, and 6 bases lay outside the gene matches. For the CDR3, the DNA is TGCGCCAGCAGCTCCCGGACAGGGGACCCCTACGAGCAGTACTTC. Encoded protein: CASSSRTGDPYEQYF.

The CDR3 DNA follows: TGCAGTGCTAGAGGTTTGGCGGCCTACGAGCAGTACTTC. It is translated as CSARGLAAYEQYF. The J gene is TRBJ2-7, the V gene TRBV20-1; D gene unclear. The V gene lost 1 base and the J gene lost 2 bases, with 9 bases spanning the gap. The germline V gene has CDR1 DFQATT and CDR2 SNEGSKA (reference sequence). The CDR3 consists of 13 residues.

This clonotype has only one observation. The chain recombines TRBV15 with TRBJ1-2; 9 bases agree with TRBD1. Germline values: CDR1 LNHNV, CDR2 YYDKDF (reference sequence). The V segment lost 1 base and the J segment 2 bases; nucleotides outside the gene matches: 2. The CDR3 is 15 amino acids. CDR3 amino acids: CATSRGDRENYGYTF. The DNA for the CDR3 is TGTGCCACCAGCAGAGGGGACAGGGAGAACTATGGCTACACCTTC. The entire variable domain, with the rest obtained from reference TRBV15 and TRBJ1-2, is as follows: DAMVIQNPRYQVTQFGKPVTLSCSQTLNHNVMYWYQQKSSQAPKLLFHYYDKDFNNEADTPDNFQSRRPNTSFCFLDIRSPGLGDTAMYLCATSRGDRENYGYTFGSGTRLTVV.

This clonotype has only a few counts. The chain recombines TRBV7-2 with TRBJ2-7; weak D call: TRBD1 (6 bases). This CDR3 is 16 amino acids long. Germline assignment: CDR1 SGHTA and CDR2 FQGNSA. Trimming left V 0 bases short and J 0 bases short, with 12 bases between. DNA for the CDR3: TGTGCCAGCAGCTTAGCCGGCAGGGGAGCCTCCTACGAGCAGTACTTC. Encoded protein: CASSLAGRGASYEQYF.

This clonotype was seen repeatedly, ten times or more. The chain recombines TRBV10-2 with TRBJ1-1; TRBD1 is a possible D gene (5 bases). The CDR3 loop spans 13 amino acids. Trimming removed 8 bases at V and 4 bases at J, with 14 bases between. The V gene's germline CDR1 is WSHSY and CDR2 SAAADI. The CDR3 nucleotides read TGCGCCAGCCACGTGGCCGGGGGCACTGAAGCTTTCTTT. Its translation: CASHVAGGTEAFF.

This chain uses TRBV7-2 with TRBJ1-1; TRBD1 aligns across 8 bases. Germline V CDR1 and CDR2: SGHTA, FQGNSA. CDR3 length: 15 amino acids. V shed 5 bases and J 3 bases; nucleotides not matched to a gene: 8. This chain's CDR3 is CASSPWTGMDTEAFF. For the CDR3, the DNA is TGTGCCAGCAGCCCGTGGACAGGGATGGACACTGAAGCTTTCTTT. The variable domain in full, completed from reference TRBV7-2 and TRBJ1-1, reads GAGVSQSPSNKVTEKGKDVELRCDPISGHTALYWYRQSLGQGLEFLIYFQGNSAPDKSGLPSDRFSAERTGGSVSTLTIQRTQQEDSAVYLCASSPWTGMDTEAFFGQGTRLTVV.

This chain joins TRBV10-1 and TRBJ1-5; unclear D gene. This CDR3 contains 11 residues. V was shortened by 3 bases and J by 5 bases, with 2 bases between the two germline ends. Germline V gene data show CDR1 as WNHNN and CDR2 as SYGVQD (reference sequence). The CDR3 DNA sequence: TGCGCCAGCAGTGAACATCAGCCCCAGCATTTT. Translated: CASSEHQPQHF.

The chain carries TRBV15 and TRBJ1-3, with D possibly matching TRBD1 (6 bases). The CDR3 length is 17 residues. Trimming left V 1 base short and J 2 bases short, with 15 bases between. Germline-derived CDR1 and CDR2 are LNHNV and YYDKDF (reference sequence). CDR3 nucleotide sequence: TGTGCCACCAGCAGAGTTTCCGGGACAAAGGCTGGAAACACCATATATTTT. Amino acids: CATSRVSGTKAGNTIYF.

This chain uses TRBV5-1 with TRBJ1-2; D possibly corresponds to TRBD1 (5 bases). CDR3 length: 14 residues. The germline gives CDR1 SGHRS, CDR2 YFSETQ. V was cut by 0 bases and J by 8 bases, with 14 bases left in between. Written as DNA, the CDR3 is TGCGCCAGCAGCTTGGTCGGACAAGGCTGGGGCTACACCTTC. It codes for CASSLVGQGWGYTF.

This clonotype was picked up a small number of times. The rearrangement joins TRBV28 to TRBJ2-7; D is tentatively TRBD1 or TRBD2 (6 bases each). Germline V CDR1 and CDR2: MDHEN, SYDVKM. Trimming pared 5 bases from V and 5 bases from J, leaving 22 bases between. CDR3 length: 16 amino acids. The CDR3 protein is CASSGGQVLVGDEQYF. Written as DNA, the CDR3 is TGTGCCAGCAGTGGGGGGCAGGTTCTCGTTGGGGACGAGCAGTACTTC.

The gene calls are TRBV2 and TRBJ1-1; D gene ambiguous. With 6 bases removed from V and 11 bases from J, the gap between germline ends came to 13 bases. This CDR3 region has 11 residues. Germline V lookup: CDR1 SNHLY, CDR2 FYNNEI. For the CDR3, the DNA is TGTGCCAGCAGGGCAGGATTCGAGGCTTTCTTT. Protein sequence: CASRAGFEAFF.

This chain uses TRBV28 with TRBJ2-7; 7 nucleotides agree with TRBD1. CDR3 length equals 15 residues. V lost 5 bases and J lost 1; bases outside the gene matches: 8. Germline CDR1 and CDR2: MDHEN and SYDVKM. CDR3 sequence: CASSPEGALSYEQYF. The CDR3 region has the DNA TGTGCCAGCAGTCCCGAGGGGGCTCTGTCCTACGAGCAGTACTTC.

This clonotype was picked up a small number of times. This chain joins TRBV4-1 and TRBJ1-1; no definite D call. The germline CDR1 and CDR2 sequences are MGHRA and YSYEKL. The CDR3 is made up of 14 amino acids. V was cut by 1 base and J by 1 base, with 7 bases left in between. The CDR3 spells CASSQGYGNTEAFF. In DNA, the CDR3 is TGCGCCAGCAGCCAAGGGTACGGGAACACTGAAGCTTTCTTT.

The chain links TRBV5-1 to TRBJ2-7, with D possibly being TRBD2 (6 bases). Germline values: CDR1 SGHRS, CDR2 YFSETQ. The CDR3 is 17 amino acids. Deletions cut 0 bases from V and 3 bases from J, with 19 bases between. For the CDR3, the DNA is TGCGCCAGCAGCTTGGTAGGGGACTCTCAGTCCCACTACGAGCAGTACTTC. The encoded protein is CASSLVGDSQSHYEQYF.

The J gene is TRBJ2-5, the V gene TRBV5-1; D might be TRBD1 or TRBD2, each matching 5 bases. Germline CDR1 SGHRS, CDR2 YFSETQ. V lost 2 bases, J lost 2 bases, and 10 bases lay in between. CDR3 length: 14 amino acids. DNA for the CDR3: TGCGCCAGCAGCTTCTGGGACGGACAAGAGACCCAGTACTTC. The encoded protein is CASSFWDGQETQYF.

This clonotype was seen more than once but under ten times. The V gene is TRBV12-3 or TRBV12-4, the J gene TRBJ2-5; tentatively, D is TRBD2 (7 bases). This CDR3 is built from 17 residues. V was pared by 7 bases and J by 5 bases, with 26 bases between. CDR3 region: CASTALPRGLGGETQYF. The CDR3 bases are TGTGCCAGCACGGCCCTACCGCGGGGGCTAGGCGGGGAGACCCAGTACTTC.

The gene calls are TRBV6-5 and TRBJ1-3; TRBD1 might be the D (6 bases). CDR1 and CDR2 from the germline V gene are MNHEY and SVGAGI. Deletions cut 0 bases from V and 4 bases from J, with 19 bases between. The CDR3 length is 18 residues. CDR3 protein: CASSYSPGVRLRGNTIYF. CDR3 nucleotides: TGTGCCAGCAGTTACTCACCAGGGGTTCGCCTTAGGGGAAACACCATATATTTT.

CDR3 DNA sequence: TGCAGTGCTAGATCCCCCACGGGCAGGGAATCCTACAATGAGCAGTTCTTC. It encodes CSARSPTGRESYNEQFF. The V gene is TRBV20-1, the J gene TRBJ2-1; D perhaps matches TRBD1 (5 bases). V was shortened by 2 bases and J by 1 base, with 18 bases between the two germline ends. The germline gives CDR1 DFQATT, CDR2 SNEGSKA (reference sequence). The CDR3 covers 17 residues.

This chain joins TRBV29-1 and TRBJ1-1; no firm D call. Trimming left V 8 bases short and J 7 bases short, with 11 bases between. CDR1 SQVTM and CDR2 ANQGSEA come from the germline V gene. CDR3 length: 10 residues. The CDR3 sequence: CSIIGGEAFF. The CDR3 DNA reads TGCAGCATAATCGGAGGTGAAGCTTTCTTT.

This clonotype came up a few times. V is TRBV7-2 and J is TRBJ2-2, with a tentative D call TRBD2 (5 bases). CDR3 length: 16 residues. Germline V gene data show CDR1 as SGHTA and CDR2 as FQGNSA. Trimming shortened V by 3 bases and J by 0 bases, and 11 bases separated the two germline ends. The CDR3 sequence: CASSFRVATNTGELFF. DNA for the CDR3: TGTGCCAGCAGCTTTAGGGTAGCGACGAACACCGGGGAGCTGTTTTTT.

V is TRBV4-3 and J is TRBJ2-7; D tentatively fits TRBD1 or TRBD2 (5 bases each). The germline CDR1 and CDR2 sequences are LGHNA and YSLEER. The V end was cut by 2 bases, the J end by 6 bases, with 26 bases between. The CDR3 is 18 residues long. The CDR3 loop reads CASSQIRDGAHEPIEQYF. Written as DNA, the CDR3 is TGCGCCAGCAGCCAAATCAGGGACGGGGCCCACGAACCTATCGAGCAGTACTTC.

The CDR3 protein is CASRQNNEQFF. The CDR3 nucleotides are TGCGCCAGCCGTCAAAACAATGAGCAGTTCTTC. This rearrangement joins TRBV5-1 to TRBJ2-1; D gene unclear. The CDR3 runs to 11 residues. The V gene lost 7 bases and the J gene lost 5 bases, with 7 bases spanning the gap. Per germline, CDR1 SGHRS and CDR2 YFSETQ.